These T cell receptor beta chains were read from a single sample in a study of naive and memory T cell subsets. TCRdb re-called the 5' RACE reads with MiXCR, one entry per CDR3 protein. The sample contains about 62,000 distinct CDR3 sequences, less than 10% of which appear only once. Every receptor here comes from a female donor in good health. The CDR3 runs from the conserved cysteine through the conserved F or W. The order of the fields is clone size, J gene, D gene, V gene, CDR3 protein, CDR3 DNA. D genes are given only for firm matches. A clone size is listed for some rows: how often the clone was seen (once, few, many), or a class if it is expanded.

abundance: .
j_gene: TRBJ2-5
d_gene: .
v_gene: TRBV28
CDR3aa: CASTRERETQYF
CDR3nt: TGTGCCAGCACCAGGGAGCGGGAGACCCAGTACTTC

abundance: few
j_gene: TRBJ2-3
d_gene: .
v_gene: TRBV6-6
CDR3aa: CASSYKYTDTQYF
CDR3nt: TGTGCCAGCAGTTATAAATACACAGATACGCAGTATTTT

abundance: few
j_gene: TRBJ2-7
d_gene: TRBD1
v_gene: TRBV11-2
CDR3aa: CASSWDSYYEQYF
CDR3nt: TGTGCCAGCAGCTGGGACAGCTACTACGAGCAGTACTTC

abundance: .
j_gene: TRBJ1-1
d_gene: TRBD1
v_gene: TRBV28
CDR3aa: CASSSPVGQVNTEAFF
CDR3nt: TGTGCCAGCAGTTCCCCCGTGGGACAGGTGAACACTGAAGCTTTCTTT

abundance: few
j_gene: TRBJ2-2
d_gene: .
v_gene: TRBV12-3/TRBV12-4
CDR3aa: CASSPGPNTGELFF
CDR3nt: TGTGCCAGCAGTCCCGGGCCTAACACCGGGGAGCTGTTTTTT

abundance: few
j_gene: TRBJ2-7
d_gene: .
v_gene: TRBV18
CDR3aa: CASSPPARSYEQYF
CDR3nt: TGTGCCAGCTCACCACCGGCACGGAGCTACGAGCAGTACTTC

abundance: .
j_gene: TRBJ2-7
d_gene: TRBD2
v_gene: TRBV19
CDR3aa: CASSSGSSYEQYF
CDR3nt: TGTGCCAGTTCTAGCGGGAGCTCCTACGAGCAGTACTTC

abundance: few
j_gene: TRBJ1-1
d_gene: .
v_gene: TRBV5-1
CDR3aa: CASSVQGQNTEAFF
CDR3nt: TGCGCCAGCAGCGTACAGGGACAGAACACTGAAGCTTTCTTT

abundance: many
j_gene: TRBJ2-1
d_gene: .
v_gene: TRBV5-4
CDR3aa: CASSLFGLLNEQFF
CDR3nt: TGTGCCAGCAGCTTGTTTGGACTCCTCAATGAGCAGTTCTTC

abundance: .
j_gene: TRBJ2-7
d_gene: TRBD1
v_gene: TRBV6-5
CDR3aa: CASSYSAGQGYYEQYF
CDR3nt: TGTGCCAGCAGTTACTCCGCGGGACAGGGTTACTACGAGCAGTACTTC

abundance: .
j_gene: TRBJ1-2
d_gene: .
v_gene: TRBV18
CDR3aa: CASSLPGVYGYTF
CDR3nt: TGTGCCAGCTCCCTACCAGGGGTTTATGGCTACACCTTC

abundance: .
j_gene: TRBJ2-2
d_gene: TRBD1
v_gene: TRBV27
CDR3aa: CATKSPGGSNTGELFF
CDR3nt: TGTGCCACCAAATCCCCAGGGGGCTCGAACACCGGGGAGCTGTTTTTT

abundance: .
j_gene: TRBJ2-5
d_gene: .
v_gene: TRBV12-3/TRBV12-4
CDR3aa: CASRIQGRGQETQYF
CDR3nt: TGTGCCAGCAGGATTCAGGGGAGGGGGCAAGAGACCCAGTACTTC

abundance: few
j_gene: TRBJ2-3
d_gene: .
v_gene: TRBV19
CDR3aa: CASSDRGGRDTQYF
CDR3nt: TGTGCCAGTAGTGACCGTGGGGGCAGAGATACGCAGTATTTT

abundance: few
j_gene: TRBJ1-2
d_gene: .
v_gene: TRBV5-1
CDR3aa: CASRDSGTNYGYTF
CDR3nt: TGCGCCAGCAGGGACAGCGGAACGAACTATGGCTACACCTTC

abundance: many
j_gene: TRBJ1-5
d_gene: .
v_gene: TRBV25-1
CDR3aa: CASSGRETQPQHF
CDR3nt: TGTGCCAGCAGCGGAAGGGAGACTCAGCCCCAGCATTTT

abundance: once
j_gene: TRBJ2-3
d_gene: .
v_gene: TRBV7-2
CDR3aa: CASSFGASPSTDTQYF
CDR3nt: TGTGCCAGCAGCTTTGGTGCCTCCCCCAGCACAGATACGCAGTATTTT